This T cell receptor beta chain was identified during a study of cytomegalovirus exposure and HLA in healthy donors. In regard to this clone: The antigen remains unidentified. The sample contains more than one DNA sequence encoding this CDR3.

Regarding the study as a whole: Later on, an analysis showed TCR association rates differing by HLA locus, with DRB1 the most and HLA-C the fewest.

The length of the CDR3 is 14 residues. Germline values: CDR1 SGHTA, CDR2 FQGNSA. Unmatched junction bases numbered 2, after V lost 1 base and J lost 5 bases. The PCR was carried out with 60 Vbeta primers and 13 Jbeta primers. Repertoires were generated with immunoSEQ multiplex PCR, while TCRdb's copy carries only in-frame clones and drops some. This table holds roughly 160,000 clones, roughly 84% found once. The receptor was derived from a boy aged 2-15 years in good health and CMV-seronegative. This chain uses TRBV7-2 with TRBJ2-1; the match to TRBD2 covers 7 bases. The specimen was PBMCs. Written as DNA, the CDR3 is TGTGCCAGCAGCTTAGTTGGGGGGGACAATGAGCAGTTCTTC. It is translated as CASSLVGGDNEQFF. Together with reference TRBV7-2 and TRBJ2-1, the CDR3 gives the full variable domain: GAGVSQSPSNKVTEKGKDVELRCDPISGHTALYWYRQSLGQGLEFLIYFQGNSAPDKSGLPSDRFSAERTGGSVSTLTIQRTQQEDSAVYLCASSLVGGDNEQFFGPGTRLTVL.